This T cell receptor (beta chain) is drawn from a study of regulatory T cells in long-lasting Graves disease. To note about this clonotype: This likely came from a read error, as a far larger clone is one base away.

CDR1 and CDR2 (germline): SGHAT, FQNNGV. The CDR3 length is 15 residues. Trimming removed 0 bases at V and 11 bases at J, with 19 bases between. The sample's time point: newly diagnosed GD, antithyroid drugs for less than 3 months. The TCR library used RNA extracted from PBMCs. To make TCR beta libraries, researchers used iRepertoire HTBI primers and Arm-PCR of CDR3 regions. TCRdb analysed the multiplex PCR reads with MiXCR anew, one entry per CDR3 protein. The profile shows 390,000 or so distinct CDR3 sequences, approximately 12% of them singletons. The same data also went into a second study, on T cells in Graves' hyperthyroidism and ophthalmopathy. That study reports: Diagnoses were established using clinical symptoms, serum thyroxine and TRAb, thyroid ultrasound and orbital computed tomography.

The receptor was derived from a young woman with Graves disease. The V call is TRBV11-2, the J call TRBJ2-5, with D perhaps TRBD1 (5 bases). The sample in question was peripheral blood mononuclear cells (PBMCs), obtained at new diagnosis, from a patient treated with antithyroid drugs. The CDR3 is CASSLDLAEGHEQYF. CDR3 DNA sequence: TGTGCCAGCAGCTTAGACCTGGCGGAAGGACATGAGCAGTACTTC.